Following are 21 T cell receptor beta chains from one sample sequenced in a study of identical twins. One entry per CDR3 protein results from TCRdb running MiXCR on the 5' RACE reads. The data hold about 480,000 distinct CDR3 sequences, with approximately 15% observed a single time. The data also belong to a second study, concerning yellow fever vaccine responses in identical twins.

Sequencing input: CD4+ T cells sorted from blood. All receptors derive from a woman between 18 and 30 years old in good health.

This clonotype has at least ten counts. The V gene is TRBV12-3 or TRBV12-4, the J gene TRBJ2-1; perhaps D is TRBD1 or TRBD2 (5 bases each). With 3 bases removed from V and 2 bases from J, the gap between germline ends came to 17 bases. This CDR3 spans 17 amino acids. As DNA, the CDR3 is TGTGCCAGCAGTTTTGCTGGCAGGGAGAGGACCTACAATGAGCAGTTCTTC. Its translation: CASSFAGRERTYNEQFF.

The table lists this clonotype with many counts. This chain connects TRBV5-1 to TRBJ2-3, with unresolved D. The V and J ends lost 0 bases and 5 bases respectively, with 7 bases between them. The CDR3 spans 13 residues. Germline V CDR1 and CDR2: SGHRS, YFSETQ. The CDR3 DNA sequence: TGCGCCAGCAGCTTGGGACACGGAGATACGCAGTATTTT. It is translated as CASSLGHGDTQYF.

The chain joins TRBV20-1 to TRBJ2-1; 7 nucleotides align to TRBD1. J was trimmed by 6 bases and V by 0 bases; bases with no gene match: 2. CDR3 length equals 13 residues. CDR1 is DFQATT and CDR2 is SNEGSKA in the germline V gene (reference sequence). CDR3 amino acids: CSARDGQVNEQFF. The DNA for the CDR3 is TGCAGTGCTAGAGATGGACAGGTCAATGAGCAGTTCTTC.

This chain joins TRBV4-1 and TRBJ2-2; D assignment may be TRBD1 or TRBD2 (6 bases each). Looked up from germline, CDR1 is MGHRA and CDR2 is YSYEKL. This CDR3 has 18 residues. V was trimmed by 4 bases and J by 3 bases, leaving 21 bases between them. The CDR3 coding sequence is TGCGCCAGCAGCCGGGGACCGGGGGCCGCTGGGTACACCGGGGAGCTGTTTTTT. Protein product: CASSRGPGAAGYTGELFF.

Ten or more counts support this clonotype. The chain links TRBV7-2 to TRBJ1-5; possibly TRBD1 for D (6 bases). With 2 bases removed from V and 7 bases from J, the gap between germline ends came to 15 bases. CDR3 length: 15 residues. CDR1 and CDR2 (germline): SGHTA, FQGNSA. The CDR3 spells CASSLRWGAEQPQHF. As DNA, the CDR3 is TGTGCCAGCAGCTTAAGATGGGGGGCAGAACAGCCCCAGCATTTT.

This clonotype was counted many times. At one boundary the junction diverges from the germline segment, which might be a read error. The CDR3 is CASSSSPYEQYF. The CDR3 DNA is TGTGCCAGCAGTTCCAGTCCCTACGAGCAGTACTTC. The chain couples TRBV5-1 to TRBJ2-7; D uncertain. Germline V gene lookup returns CDR1 SGHRS and CDR2 YFSETQ. The CDR3 runs 12 residues.

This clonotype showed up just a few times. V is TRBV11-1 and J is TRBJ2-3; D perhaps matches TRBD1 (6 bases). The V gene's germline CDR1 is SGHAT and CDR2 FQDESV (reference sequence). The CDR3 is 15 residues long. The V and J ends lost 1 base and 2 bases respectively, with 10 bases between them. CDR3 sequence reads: CASSLEGGPTDTQYF. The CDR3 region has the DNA TGTGCCAGCAGCTTAGAAGGGGGTCCCACAGATACGCAGTATTTT.

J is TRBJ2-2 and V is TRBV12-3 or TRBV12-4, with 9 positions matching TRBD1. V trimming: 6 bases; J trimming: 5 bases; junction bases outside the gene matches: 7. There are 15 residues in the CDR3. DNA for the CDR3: TGTGCCAGCAGGGGACGGGACAGGGTAACCGGGGAGCTGTTTTTT. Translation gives CASRGRDRVTGELFF.

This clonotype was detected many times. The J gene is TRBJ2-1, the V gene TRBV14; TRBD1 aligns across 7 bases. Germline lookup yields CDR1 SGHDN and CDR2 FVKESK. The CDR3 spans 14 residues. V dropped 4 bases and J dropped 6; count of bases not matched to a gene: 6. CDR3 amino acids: CASSLQTGRNEQFF. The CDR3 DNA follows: TGTGCCAGCAGCCTTCAGACAGGGCGCAATGAGCAGTTCTTC.

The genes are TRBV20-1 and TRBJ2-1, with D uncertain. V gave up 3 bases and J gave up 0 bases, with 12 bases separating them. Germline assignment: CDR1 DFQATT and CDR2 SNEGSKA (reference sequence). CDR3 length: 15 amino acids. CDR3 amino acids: CSASSPTSSYNEQFF. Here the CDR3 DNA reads TGCAGTGCTAGTTCGCCCACGAGCTCCTACAATGAGCAGTTCTTC.

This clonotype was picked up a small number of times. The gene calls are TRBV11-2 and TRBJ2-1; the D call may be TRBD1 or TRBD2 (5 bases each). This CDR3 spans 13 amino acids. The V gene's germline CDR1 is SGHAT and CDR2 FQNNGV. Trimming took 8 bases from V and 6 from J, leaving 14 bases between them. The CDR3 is CASSGPSSNEQFF. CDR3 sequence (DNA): TGTGCCAGCTCGGGGCCTTCATCCAATGAGCAGTTCTTC.

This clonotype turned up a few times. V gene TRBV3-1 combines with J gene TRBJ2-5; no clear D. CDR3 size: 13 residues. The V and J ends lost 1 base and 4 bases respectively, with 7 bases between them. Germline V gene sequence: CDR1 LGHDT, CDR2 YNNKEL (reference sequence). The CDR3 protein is CASSQVIRETQYF. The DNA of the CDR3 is TGTGCCAGCAGCCAAGTTATCAGAGAGACCCAGTACTTC.

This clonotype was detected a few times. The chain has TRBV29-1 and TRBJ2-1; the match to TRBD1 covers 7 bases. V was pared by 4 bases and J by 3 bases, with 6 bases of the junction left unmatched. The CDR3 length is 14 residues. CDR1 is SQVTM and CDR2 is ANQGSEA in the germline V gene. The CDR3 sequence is CSVAGGNHYNEQFF. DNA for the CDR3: TGCAGCGTTGCAGGGGGTAACCACTACAATGAGCAGTTCTTC.

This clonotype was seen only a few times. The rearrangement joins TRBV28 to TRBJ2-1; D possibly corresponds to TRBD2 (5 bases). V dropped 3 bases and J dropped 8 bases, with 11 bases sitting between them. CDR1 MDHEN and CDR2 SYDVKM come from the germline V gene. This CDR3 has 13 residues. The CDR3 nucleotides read TGTGCCAGCAGTTTTCTCCGGGGTTATGAGCAGTTCTTC. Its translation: CASSFLRGYEQFF.

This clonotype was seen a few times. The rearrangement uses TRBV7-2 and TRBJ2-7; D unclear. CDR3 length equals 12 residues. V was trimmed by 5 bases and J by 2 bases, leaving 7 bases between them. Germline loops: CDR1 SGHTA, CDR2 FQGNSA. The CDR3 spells CASSGVTYEQYF. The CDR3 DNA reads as TGTGCCAGCAGCGGGGTAACCTACGAGCAGTACTTC.

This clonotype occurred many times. The CDR3 DNA follows: TGCAGCGCCCGACAGGGGGCAAACACCGGGGAGCTGTTTTTT. Translation: CSARQGANTGELFF. This chain uses TRBV20-1 with TRBJ2-2; 10 bases line up with TRBD1. Germline CDR1 reads DFQATT; CDR2 reads SNEGSKA (reference sequence). This CDR3 is built from 14 residues.

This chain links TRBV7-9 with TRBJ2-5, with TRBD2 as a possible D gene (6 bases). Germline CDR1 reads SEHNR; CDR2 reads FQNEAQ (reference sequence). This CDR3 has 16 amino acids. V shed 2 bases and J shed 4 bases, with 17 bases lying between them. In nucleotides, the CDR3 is TGTGCCAGCAGCTTACAAATTTCGCTAGCGAGAGAGACCCAGTACTTC. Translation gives CASSLQISLARETQYF. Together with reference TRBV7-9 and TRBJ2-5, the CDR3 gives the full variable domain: DTGVSQNPRHKITKRGQNVTFRCDPISEHNRLYWYRQTLGQGPEFLTYFQNEAQLEKSRLLSDRFSAERPKGSFSTLEIQRTEQGDSAMYLCASSLQISLARETQYFGPGTRLLVL.

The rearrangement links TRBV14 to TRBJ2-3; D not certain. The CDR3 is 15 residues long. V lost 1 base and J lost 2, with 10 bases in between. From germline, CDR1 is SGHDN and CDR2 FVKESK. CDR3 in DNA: TGTGCCAGCAGCCAAGGTACAGCGTTCACAGATACGCAGTATTTT. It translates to CASSQGTAFTDTQYF.

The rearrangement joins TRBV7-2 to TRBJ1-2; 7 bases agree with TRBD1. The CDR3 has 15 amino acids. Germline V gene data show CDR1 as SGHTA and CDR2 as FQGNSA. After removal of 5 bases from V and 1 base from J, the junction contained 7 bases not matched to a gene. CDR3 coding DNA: TGTGCCAGCAGCCCCCGGGACAGAATTAACTATGGCTACACCTTC. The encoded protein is CASSPRDRINYGYTF. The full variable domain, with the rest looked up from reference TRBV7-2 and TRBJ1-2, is GAGVSQSPSNKVTEKGKDVELRCDPISGHTALYWYRQSLGQGLEFLIYFQGNSAPDKSGLPSDRFSAERTGGSVSTLTIQRTQQEDSAVYLCASSPRDRINYGYTFGSGTRLTVV.

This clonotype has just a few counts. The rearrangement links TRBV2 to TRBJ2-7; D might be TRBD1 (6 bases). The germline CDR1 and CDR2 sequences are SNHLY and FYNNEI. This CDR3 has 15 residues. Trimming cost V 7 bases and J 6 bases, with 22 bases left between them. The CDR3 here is CASTEIRGPPSEQYF. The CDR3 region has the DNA TGTGCCAGCACTGAGATCAGGGGACCTCCTTCCGAGCAGTACTTC.

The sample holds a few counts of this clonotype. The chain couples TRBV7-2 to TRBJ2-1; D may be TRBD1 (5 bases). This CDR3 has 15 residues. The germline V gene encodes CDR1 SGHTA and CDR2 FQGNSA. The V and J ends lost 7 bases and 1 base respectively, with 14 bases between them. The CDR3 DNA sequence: TGTGCCAGCACTGAAGATACAGGTTCCTACAATGAGCAGTTCTTC. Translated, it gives CASTEDTGSYNEQFF.